This TCR beta chain comes out of a study of blood T cell repertoires in COVID-19. Study-level information: Acute and convalescent COVID-19 samples came from the United States, Italy and Spain. In each case, the material was cDNA or gDNA derived from T cells, B-cell-depleted T cells, or PBMCs.

In the original processing: Estimation of nucleated cell counts was performed using reference gene primer amplification. Clones were read by immunoSEQ multiplex PCR, and TCRdb kept only the in-frame ones, dropping some. That table supplies the V and J calls and clone size; D and trimming were determined from the DNA. The sample records roughly 160,000 clones, 88% being singletons. Trimming took 5 bases from V and 7 from J, leaving 14 bases between them. Germline V gene data show CDR1 as SSHAT and CDR2 as FNYEAQ (reference sequence). The CDR3 length is 14 residues. The J gene is TRBJ2-2, the V gene TRBV7-7, with D possibly TRBD1 on 5 matching bases. Sequencing input: peripheral blood. The TCR sequence derives from a man in his sixties with acute or convalescent COVID-19. CDR3 loop: CASSPSGSDGELFF. In nucleotides, the CDR3 is TGTGCCAGCAGCCCTTCAGGGTCCGACGGGGAGCTGTTTTTT.